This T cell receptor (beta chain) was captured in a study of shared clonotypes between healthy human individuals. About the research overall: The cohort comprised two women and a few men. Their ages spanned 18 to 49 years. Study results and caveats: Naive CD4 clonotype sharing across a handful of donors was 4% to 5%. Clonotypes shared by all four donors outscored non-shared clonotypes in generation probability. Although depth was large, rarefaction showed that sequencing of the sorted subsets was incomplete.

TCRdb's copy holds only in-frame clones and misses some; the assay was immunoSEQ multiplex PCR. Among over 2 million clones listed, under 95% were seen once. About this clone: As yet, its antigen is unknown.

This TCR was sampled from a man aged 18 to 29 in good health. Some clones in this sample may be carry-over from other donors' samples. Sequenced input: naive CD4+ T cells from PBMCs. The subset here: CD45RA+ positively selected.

CDR3 in DNA: TGTGCCAGCAGTGGGTATACAGGGGCCTCCTACAATGAGCAGTTCTTC. It specifies CASSGYTGASYNEQFF. The chain carries TRBV28 and TRBJ2-1, with 7 nucleotides matching TRBD1. CDR3 size: 16 residues. Germline-derived CDR1 and CDR2 are MDHEN and SYDVKM. V lost 5 bases to trimming and J lost 0 bases; unmatched junction nucleotides: 7.